Detailed here is one T cell receptor (beta chain). From RNA transcripts, TCR beta CDR3 regions were amplified. Carried out on the TCR CDR3, a first-round RT-PCR used the HTBI primer set. Each CDR3 protein gets one entry after TCRdb re-called the multiplex PCR reads with MiXCR. The sample lists a few hundred thousand distinct CDR3 sequences, about a sixth occurring once. This sample was included in a study of T cells in Graves' hyperthyroidism and ophthalmopathy. The junction had 6 bases not matched to a gene; V was cut back by 3 bases and J by 8 bases. This CDR3 region has 15 residues. Germline CDR1 LNHNV, CDR2 YYDKDF (reference sequence). PBMCs were derived from roughly 10 ml fresh peripheral blood.

This receptor was identified in a woman under 40 with Graves' hyperthyroidism. Sequencing used blood. The V gene is TRBV15, the J gene TRBJ2-1; TRBD2 matches at 11 bases. For the CDR3, the DNA is TGTGCCACCAGCAGGGTAACTAGCGGGAGTCATGAGCAGTTCTTC. This encodes CATSRVTSGSHEQFF.